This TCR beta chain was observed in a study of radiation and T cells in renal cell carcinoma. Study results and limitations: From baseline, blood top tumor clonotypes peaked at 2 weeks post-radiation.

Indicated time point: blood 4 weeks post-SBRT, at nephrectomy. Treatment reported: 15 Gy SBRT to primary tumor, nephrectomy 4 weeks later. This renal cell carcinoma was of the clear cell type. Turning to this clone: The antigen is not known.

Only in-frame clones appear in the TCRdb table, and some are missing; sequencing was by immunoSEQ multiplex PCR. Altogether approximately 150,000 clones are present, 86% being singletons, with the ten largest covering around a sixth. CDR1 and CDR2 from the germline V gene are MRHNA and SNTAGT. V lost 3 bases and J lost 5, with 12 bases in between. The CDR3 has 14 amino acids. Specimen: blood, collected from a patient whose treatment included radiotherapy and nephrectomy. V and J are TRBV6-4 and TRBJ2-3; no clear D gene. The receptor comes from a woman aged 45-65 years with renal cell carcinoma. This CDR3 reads CASSEDLERDTQYF. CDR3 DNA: TGTGCCAGCAGTGAAGACCTCGAGCGAGATACGCAGTATTTT.